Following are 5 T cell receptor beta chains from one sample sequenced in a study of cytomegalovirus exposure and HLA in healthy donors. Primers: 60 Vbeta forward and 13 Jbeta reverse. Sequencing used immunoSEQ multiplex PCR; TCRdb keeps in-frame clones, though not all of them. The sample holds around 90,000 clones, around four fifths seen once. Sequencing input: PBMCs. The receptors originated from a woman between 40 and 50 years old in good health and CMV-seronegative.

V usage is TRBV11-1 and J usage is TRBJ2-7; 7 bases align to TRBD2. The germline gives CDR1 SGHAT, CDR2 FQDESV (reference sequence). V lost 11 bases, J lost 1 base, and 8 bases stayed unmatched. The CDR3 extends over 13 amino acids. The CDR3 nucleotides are TGTGCCTCTGCGGCTAGCGGTTCCTACGAGCAGTACTTC. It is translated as CASAASGSYEQYF.

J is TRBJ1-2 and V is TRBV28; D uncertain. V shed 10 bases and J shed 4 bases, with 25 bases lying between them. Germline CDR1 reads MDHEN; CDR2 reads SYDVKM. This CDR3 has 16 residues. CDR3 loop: CATTRRSSRPSYGYTF. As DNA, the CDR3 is TGTGCCACTACCCGTCGTTCCAGCCGGCCTAGCTATGGCTACACCTTC.

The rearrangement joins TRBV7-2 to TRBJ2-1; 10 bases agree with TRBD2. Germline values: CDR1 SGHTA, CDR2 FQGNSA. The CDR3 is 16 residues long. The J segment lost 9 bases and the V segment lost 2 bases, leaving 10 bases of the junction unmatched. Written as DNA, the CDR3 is TGTGCCAGCAGCTTACCGGCTAGCGGGAGAGAAGGTGAGCAGTTCTTC. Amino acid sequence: CASSLPASGREGEQFF.

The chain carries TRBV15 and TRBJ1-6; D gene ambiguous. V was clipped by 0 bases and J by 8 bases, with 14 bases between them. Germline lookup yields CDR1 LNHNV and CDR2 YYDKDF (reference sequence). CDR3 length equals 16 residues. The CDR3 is CATSRDRLDLYSPLHF. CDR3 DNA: TGTGCCACCAGCAGAGATCGCCTGGACTTGTATTCACCCCTCCACTTT.

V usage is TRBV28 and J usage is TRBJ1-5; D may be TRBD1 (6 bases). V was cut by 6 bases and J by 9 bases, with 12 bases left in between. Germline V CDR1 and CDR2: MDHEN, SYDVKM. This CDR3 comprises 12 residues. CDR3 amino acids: CASRLGGGPQHF. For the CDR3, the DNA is TGTGCCAGCAGACTAGGGGGTGGGCCCCAGCATTTT. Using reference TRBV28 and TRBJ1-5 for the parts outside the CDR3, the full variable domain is DVKVTQSSRYLVKRTGEKVFLECVQDMDHENMFWYRQDPGLGLRLIYFSYDVKMKEKGDIPEGYSVSREKKERFSLILESASTNQTSMYLCASRLGGGPQHFGDGTRLSIL.